The next 3 T cell receptor beta chains were all read from a single sample in a study of blood T cells in healthy people across ages. Combining a sample-barcoded 5' primer with a J-beta primer mix, a second PCR ran for roughly 6 to 12 cycles. TCRdb redid the calling of the 5' RACE reads with MiXCR, one entry per CDR3 protein. Of 780,000 or so distinct CDR3 sequences listed, about 53% are singletons. The specimen was blood. Receptors were obtained from a man of 80 years or more in good health.

The V gene is TRBV5-5, the J gene TRBJ2-1; a weak D match, TRBD1 (6 bases). The J call could be wrong; TRBJ2-7 is a better fit for the DNA end. Germline V CDR1 and CDR2: SGHKS, YYEKEE (reference sequence). This CDR3 has 14 amino acids. The CDR3 DNA reads TGTGCCAGCAACACACAGGGACCCTACAATGAGCAGTACTTC. This codes for CASNTQGPYNEQYF.

This chain uses TRBV20-1 with TRBJ2-5; D uncertain. Per the germline V gene, CDR1 is DFQATT and CDR2 is SNEGSKA (reference sequence). The CDR3 is 15 residues long. V lost 1 base, J lost 4 bases, and 16 bases lay in between. As DNA, the CDR3 is TGCAGTGCTAGAGTCCCAGCGAGTTCAGGAGAGACCCAGTACTTC. Translation gives CSARVPASSGETQYF.

The V call is TRBV30, the J call TRBJ1-1; TRBD1 is a possible D gene (6 bases). The CDR3 is made up of 13 amino acids. The germline gives CDR1 GTSNPN, CDR2 SVGIG (reference sequence). The V end lost 2 bases, the J end lost 7 bases, and 14 bases lay between the germline ends. CDR3: CAWSPGTLSEAFF. The CDR3 DNA reads TGTGCCTGGAGTCCCGGGACACTAAGTGAAGCTTTCTTT.